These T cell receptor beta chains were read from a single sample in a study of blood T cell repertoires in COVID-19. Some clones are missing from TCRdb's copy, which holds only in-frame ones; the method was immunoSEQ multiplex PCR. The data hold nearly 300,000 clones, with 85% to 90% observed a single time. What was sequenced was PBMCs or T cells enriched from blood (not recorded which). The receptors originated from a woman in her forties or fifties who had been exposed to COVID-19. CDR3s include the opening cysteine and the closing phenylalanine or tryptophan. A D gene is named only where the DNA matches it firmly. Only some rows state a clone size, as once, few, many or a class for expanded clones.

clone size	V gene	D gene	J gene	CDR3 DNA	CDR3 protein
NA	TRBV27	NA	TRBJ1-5	TGTGCCAGCCACCCGCGGGGGGCCCGGCAGCCCCAGCATTTT	CASHPRGARQPQHF
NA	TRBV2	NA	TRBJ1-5	TGTGCCAGCAGTGATTACAGCCGCAATCAGCCCCAGCATTTT	CASSDYSRNQPQHF
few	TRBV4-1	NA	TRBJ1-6	TGCGCCAGCAGCCCCTACGGTGCAGGGGATAATTCACCCCTCCACTTT	CASSPYGAGDNSPLHF
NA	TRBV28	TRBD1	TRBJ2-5	TGTGCCAGCAGTCAGGGGGCCGAGACCCAGTACTTC	CASSQGAETQYF
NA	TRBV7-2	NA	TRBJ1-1	TGTGCCAGCAGCGCCGAAATGCGCACTGAAGCTTTCTTT	CASSAEMRTEAFF
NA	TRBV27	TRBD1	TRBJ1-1	TGTGCCAGCACCCCCGGGAACAGGGGGACTGAAGCTTTCTTT	CASTPGNRGTEAFF
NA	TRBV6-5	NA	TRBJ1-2	TGTGCCAGCAGTTACCTTGCGGGGGCCGGCAACTATGGCTACACCTTC	CASSYLAGAGNYGYTF
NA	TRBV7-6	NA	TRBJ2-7	TGTGCCAGCAGCCCGATTCTAGAAGGTGAGCAGTACTTC	CASSPILEGEQYF
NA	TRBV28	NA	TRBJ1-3	TGTGCCAGCAGTTTATTTGAGGAATTCTCTGGAAACACCATATATTTT	CASSLFEEFSGNTIYF
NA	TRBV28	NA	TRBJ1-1	TGTGCCAGCAGCGACCGGGGGTATGGCACTGAAGCTTTCTTT	CASSDRGYGTEAFF
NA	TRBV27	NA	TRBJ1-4	TGTGCCAGCAGTTTATCTGTACCGGGGTTGGTTGAAAAACTGTTTTTT	CASSLSVPGLVEKLFF
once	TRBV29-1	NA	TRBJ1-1	TGCAGCAGCCGTAGTTGGGGGGAGAACACTGAAGCTTTCTTT	CSSRSWGENTEAFF
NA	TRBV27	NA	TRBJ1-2	TGTGCCAGCAGTTTATCGGCAAACCGTGGCTATGGCTACACCTTC	CASSLSANRGYGYTF
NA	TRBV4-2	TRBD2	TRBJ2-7	TGTGCCAGCAGCCAAGAGGCGGGACTAGCGGTCTACGAGCAGTACTTC	CASSQEAGLAVYEQYF
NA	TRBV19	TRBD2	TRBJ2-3	TGTGCCAGTAGTATGGGGAGGGCCCTTAGTGGAGATACGCAGTATTTT	CASSMGRALSGDTQYF
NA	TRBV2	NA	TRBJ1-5	TGTGCCAGCAGTGAGATGGCGGAGAATCAGCCCCAGCATTTT	CASSEMAENQPQHF
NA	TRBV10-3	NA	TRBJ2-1	TGTGCCATCAGTGAACTTGAGTTCTCCTACAATGAGCAGTTCTTC	CAISELEFSYNEQFF